The rows below give T cell receptor beta chains drawn from one sample of a study of sequential checkpoint blockade in melanoma. The protocol was immunoSEQ multiplex PCR, while the TCRdb copy is restricted to in-frame clones and leaves out a portion. Of 20,000 to 25,000 clones detected, under 30% appear once; the ten largest clones hold around 7%. The sample here was tumor tissue (inferred from file names), taken from a patient given nivolumab and ipilimumab in sequence. The receptors originated from a human donor with melanoma. The CDR3 runs from the conserved cysteine through the conserved F or W. A D gene is named only where the DNA matches it firmly. Clone size, where shown, is once, few, many, or a class for clones that have expanded.

>NA|TRBD2|TRBJ2-1|TRBV5-1|15
TGCGCCAGCAGCGATAGCGGGACCCCCTACAATGAGCAGTTCTTC
CASSDSGTPYNEQFF
>NA|TRBD1|TRBJ1-2|TRBV28|17
TGTGCCAGCAGCCATAACGGACAGGGCCCCGGGGGCTATGGCTACACCTTC
CASSHNGQGPGGYGYTF
>few|NA|TRBJ2-2|TRBV12-5|13
TGTGCCAGCATACAAGGGACGATCGGGGAGCTGTTTTTT
CASIQGTIGELFF
>NA|NA|TRBJ1-2|TRBV14|15
TGTGCCAGCAGCCTCTCTGGGGGGAGCGACTATGGCTACACCTTC
CASSLSGGSDYGYTF
>once|NA|TRBJ2-6|TRBV29-1|13
TGCAGCGTTGATTGGTCTGGGGCCAACGTCCTGACTTTC
CSVDWSGANVLTF
>few|TRBD1|TRBJ1-2|TRBV4-1|15
TGCGCCAGCAGCAGTCTAGGGGGCTTCGACTATGGCTACACCTTC
CASSSLGGFDYGYTF
>few|NA|TRBJ1-4|TRBV6-8|13
TGTGCCAGCAGTGACGGGGGATTGGGTAAACTGTTTTTT
CASSDGGLGKLFF
>NA|NA|TRBJ2-2|TRBV2|15
TGTGCCAGCAGCGTAGGTGGGGGGAACACCGGGGAGCTGTTTTTT
CASSVGGGNTGELFF
>NA|NA|TRBJ2-1|TRBV29-1|14
TGCAGCGTCCGGGACACCGCGTCTTACAATGAGCAGTTCTTC
CSVRDTASYNEQFF
>NA|NA|TRBJ2-1|TRBV19|15
TGTGCCAGTAGGAGGGAGAGAACAGGGATTAATGAGCAGTTCTTC
CASRRERTGINEQFF
>NA|NA|TRBJ1-1|TRBV14|14
TGTGCCAGCAGCCAAGATACGGGAGGTACTGAAGCTTTCTTT
CASSQDTGGTEAFF
>NA|TRBD1|TRBJ1-2|TRBV6-8|13
TGTGCCAGCGGACCGACAGGGGGCTTTGGCTACACCTTC
CASGPTGGFGYTF
>NA|TRBD1|TRBJ1-1|TRBV11-3|17
TGTGCCAGCAGCCCTACTACAGGGGGCAGCGGGAGAACTGAAGCTTTCTTT
CASSPTTGGSGRTEAFF
>many|NA|TRBJ1-1|TRBV9|13
TGTGCCAGCCAGACCTGGCGAGACACTGAAGCTTTCTTT
CASQTWRDTEAFF
>NA|TRBD1|TRBJ1-5|TRBV11-3|18
TGTGCCAGCAGCCGGAGGGAATGGGACAGGAATAGCAATCAGCCCCAGCATTTT
CASSRREWDRNSNQPQHF
>NA|NA|TRBJ2-7|TRBV15|15
TGTGCCACCAGCAGAGGGGGGAGCCACGCCTACGAGCAGTACTTC
CATSRGGSHAYEQYF
>NA|NA|TRBJ1-1|TRBV28|16
TGTGCCAGCAGTTTACCCCTAGTAAATCAGTACACTGAAGCTTTCTTT
CASSLPLVNQYTEAFF
>few|NA|TRBJ1-6|TRBV11-3|15
TGTGCCAGCACCTATCACGACCCCTATAATTCACCCCTCCACTTT
CASTYHDPYNSPLHF
>NA|TRBD1|TRBJ1-1|TRBV19|15
TGTGCCAGTACCAAACGGGACAGGACCTCTTTTGAAGCTTTCTTT
CASTKRDRTSFEAFF
>NA|TRBD2|TRBJ2-4|TRBV19|12
TGTGCCAGCCGGACTAGCGGGAGCCACCAGTACTTC
CASRTSGSHQYF
>few|NA|TRBJ1-2|TRBV6-8|18
TGTGCCAGCAGTTACTCTACTTTCGGGGGGGAGGCTAACTATGGCTACACCTTC
CASSYSTFGGEANYGYTF
>NA|NA|TRBJ2-1|TRBV10-2|12
TGCGCCAGCAGGGGGTTAGGCAATGAGCAGTTCTTC
CASRGLGNEQFF
>NA|NA|TRBJ2-3|TRBV6-8|15
TGTGCCAGCAGCCCGGAAGAGGGGTTCACAGATACGCAGTATTTT
CASSPEEGFTDTQYF
>few|NA|TRBJ1-3|TRBV11-3|17
TGTGCCAGCAGCTTAGGGCTAGGGGGAACGCGGGGAAACACCATATATTTT
CASSLGLGGTRGNTIYF
>few|NA|TRBJ1-6|TRBV30|13
TGTGCCTGGACTAATGACCCAAATTCACCCCTCCACTTT
CAWTNDPNSPLHF
>few|TRBD2|TRBJ2-7|TRBV11-3|15
TGTGCCAGCAGCTCCTCCGGGACTACTTCCTACGAGCAGTACTTC
CASSSSGTTSYEQYF
>NA|NA|TRBJ2-7|TRBV5-1|14
TGCGCCAGCAGCTTGCTCCTAGCTAGCCACGAGCAGTACTTC
CASSLLLASHEQYF
>NA|NA|TRBJ2-5|TRBV11-3|15
TGTGCCAGCAGCTCGCCTGGGGGTTTGCAAGAGACCCAGTACTTC
CASSSPGGLQETQYF
>NA|TRBD1|TRBJ1-3|TRBV28|16
TGTGCCAGCAGTCAGACAGGGGACATCTCTGGAAACACCATATATTTT
CASSQTGDISGNTIYF
>few|NA|TRBJ1-1|TRBV6-8|13
TGTGCCAGCAGTTACAAGGGGAACACTGAAGCTTTCTTT
CASSYKGNTEAFF
>few|NA|TRBJ2-5|TRBV6-8|15
TGTGCCAGCAGTTACCGCGCGGCCAAGGGGCAGACCCAGTACTTC
CASSYRAAKGQTQYF
>NA|NA|TRBJ1-6|TRBV30|13
TGTGCCTCCGGACAGTCATATAATTCACCCCTCCACTTT
CASGQSYNSPLHF
>NA|NA|TRBJ2-5|TRBV19|13
TGTGCCAGTAGTATAAAACAGGGAGAGACCCAGTACTTC
CASSIKQGETQYF
>few|NA|TRBJ2-5|TRBV23-1|13
TGCGCCAGCAGCCTCCTTGGCCAAGAGACCCAGTACTTC
CASSLLGQETQYF
>NA|NA|TRBJ1-4|TRBV10-2|13
TGCGCCAGCCAAACAGGGTTAGATGAAAAACTGTTTTTT
CASQTGLDEKLFF
>few|NA|TRBJ1-5|TRBV19|14
TGTGCCACCACCAGGGACGGAGTGAATCAGCCCCAGCATTTT
CATTRDGVNQPQHF